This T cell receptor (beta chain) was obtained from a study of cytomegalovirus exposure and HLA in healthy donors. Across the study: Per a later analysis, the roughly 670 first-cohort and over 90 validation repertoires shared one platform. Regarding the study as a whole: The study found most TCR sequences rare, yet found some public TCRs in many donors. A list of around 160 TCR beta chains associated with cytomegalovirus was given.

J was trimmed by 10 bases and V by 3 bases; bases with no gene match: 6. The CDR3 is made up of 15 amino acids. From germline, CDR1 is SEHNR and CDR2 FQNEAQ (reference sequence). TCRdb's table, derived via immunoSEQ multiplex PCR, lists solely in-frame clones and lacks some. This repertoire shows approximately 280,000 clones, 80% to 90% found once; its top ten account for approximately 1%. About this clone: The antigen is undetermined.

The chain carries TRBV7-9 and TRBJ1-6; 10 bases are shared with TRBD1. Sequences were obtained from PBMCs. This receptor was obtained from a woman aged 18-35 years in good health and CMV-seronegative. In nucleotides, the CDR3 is TGTGCCAGCAGCTTGAATCGACAGGGGGCCTCACCCCTCCACTTT. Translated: CASSLNRQGASPLHF.